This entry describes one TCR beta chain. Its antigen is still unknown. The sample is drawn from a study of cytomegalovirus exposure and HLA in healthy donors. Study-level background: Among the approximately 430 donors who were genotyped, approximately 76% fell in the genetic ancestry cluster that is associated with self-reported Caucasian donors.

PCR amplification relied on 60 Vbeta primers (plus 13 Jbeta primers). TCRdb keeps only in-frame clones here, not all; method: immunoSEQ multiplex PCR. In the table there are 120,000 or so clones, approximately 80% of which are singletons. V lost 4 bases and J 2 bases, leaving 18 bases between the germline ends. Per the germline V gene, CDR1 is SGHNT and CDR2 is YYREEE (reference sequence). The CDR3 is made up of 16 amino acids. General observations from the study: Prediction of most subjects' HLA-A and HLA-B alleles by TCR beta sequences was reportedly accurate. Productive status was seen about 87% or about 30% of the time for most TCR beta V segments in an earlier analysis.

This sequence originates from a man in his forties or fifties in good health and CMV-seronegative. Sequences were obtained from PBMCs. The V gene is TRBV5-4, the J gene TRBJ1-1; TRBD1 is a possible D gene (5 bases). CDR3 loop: CASSPKRGWGNTEAFF. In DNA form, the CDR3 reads TGTGCCAGCAGCCCGAAAAGGGGTTGGGGAAACACTGAAGCTTTCTTT.